Sequencing of this T cell receptor beta chain was carried out in a study of T cell repertoires in cytomegalovirus infection. Looking at the study overall: Signatures in public TCR beta sequences pointed to both CMV infection and matching HLA type. Points from the study as a whole: CMV-specific TCR beta clonotypes restricted by HLA-C dominated the ex vivo response.

Note on this clonotype: Its antigen remains unknown.

TCRdb fed the reads into MiXCR, producing one record per CDR3 protein. Among roughly 220,000 distinct CDR3 sequences, 30% to 45% were seen once, and the ten largest hold approximately 60%. Per the germline V gene, CDR1 is MGHRA and CDR2 is YSYEKL. V gave up 1 base and J gave up 5 bases, with 9 bases separating them. This CDR3 contains 15 residues. The receptor comes from a human donor in good health (CMV status not recorded). Some clones in this sample may be carry-over from other donors' samples. The sequencing here drew on CD8+ T cells from cultured PBMCs, taken from culture after CMV antigen stimulation. The gene calls are TRBV4-1 and TRBJ1-6; D is unresolved. CDR3 loop: CASSQAGRNNSPLHF. CDR3 nucleotide sequence: TGCGCCAGCAGCCAAGCCGGACGGAATAATTCACCCCTCCACTTT.